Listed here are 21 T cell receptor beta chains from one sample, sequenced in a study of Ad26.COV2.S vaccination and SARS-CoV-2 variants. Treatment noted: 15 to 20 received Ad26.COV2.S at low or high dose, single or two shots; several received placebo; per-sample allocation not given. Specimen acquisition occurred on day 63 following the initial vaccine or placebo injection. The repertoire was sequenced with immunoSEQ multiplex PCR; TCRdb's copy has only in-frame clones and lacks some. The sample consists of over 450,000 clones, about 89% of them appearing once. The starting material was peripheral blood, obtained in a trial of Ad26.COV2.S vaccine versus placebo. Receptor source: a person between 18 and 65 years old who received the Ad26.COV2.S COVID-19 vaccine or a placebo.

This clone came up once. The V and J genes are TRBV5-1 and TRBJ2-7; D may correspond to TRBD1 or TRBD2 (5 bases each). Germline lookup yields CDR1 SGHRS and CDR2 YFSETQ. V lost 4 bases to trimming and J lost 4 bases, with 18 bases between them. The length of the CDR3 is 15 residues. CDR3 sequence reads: CASSVGAGIMYEQYF. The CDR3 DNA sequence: TGCGCCAGCAGCGTGGGAGCAGGGATTATGTACGAGCAGTACTTC.

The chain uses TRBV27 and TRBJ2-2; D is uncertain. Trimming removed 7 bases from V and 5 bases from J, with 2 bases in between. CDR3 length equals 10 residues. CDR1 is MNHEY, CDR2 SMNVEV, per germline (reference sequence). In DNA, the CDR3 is TGTGCCAGCACTACCGGGGAGCTGTTTTTT. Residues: CASTTGELFF.

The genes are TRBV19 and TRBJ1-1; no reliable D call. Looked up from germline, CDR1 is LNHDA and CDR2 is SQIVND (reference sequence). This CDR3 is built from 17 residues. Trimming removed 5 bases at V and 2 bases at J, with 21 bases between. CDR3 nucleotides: TGTGCCAGTAGTGTCCAACCGGGGAGACGGACTAACACTGAAGCTTTCTTT. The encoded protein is CASSVQPGRRTNTEAFF.

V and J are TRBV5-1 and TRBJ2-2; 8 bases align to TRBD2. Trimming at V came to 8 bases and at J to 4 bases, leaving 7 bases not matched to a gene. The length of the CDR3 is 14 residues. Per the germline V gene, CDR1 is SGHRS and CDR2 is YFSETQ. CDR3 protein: CASAGGEGTGELFF. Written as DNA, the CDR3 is TGCGCCAGTGCGGGGGGAGAGGGCACCGGGGAGCTGTTTTTT.

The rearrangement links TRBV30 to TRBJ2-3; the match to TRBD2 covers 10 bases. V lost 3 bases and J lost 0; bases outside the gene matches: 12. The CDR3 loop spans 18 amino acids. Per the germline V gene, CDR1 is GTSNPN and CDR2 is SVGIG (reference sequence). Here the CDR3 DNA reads TGTGCCTGGAGCAAAACAAGAACTAGCGGGACTAGCACAGATACGCAGTATTTT. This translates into CAWSKTRTSGTSTDTQYF.

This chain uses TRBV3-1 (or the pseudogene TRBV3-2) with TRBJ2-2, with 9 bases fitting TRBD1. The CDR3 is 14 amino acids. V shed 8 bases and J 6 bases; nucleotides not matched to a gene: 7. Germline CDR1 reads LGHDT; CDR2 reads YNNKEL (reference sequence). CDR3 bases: TGTGCCAGCTGGCCGGGACAGGGTCCCGGGGAGCTGTTTTTT. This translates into CASWPGQGPGELFF.

Here the CDR3 DNA reads TGTGCCAGCAGCTTTTTAGGTCAGGACACTGAAGCTTTCTTT. Translation gives CASSFLGQDTEAFF. V and J are TRBV7-9 and TRBJ1-1, with D hard to call. The V end was cut by 3 bases, the J end by 3 bases, with 11 bases between. The germline V gene encodes CDR1 SEHNR and CDR2 FQNEAQ (reference sequence). CDR3 length: 14 residues.

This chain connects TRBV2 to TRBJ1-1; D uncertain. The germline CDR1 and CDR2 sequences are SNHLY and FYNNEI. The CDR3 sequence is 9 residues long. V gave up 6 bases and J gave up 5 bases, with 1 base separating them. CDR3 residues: CASRTEAFF. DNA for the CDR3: TGTGCCAGCAGGACTGAAGCTTTCTTT.

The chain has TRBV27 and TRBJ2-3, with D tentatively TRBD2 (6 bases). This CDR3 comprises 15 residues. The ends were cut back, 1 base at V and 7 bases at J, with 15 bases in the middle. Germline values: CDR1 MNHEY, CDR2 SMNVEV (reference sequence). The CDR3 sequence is CASSLWGELSHTQYF. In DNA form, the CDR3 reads TGTGCCAGCAGTTTATGGGGGGAGTTGTCTCATACGCAGTATTTT.

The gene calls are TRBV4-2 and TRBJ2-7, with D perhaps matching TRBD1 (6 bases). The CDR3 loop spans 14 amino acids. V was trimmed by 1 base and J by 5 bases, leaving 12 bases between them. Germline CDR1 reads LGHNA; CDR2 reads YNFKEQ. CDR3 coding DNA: TGTGCCAGCAGCCAAGTCGCGAGGGGGAACGAGCAGTACTTC. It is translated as CASSQVARGNEQYF.

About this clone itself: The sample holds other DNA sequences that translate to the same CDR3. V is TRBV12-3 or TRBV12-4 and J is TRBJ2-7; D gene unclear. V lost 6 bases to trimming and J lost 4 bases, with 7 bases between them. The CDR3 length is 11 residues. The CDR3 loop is CASSLLYEQYF. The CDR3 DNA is TGTGCCAGCAGCCTTCTTTACGAGCAGTACTTC.

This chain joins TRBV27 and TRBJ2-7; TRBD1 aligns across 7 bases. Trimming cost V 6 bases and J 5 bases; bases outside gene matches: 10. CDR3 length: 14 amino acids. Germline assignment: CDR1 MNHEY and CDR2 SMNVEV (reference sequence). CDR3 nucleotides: TGTGCCAGCAGCCCGACAGGGATAAGGCACGAGCAGTACTTC. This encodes CASSPTGIRHEQYF.

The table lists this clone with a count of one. The CDR3 is CASSTTGGTYTQYF. The CDR3 nucleotides are TGTGCCAGCAGCACGACAGGGGGGACCTATACGCAGTATTTT. The V and J genes are TRBV3-1 (or the pseudogene TRBV3-2) and TRBJ2-3; 9 bases are shared with TRBD1. V lost 5 bases to trimming and J lost 7 bases; unmatched junction nucleotides: 7. In germline, CDR1 is LGHDT, CDR2 YNNKEL (reference sequence). The CDR3 loop spans 14 amino acids.

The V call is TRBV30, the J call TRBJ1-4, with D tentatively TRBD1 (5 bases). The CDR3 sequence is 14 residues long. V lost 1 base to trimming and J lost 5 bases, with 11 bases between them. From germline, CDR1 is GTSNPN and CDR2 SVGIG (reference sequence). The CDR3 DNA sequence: TGTGCCTGGAGTGCTCGTGGGGGAAATGAAAAACTGTTTTTT. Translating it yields CAWSARGGNEKLFF.

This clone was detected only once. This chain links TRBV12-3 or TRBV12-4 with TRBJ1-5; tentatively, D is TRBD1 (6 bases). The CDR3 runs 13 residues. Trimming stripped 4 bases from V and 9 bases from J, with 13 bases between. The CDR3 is CASSSDSFSPQHF. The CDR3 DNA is TGTGCCAGCAGTTCGGACAGTTTTTCGCCCCAGCATTTT.

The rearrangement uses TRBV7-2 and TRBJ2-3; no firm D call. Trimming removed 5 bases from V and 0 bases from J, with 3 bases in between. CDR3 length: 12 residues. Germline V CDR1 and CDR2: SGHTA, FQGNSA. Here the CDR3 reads CASSASTDTQYF. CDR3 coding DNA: TGTGCCAGCAGCGCGAGCACAGATACGCAGTATTTT.

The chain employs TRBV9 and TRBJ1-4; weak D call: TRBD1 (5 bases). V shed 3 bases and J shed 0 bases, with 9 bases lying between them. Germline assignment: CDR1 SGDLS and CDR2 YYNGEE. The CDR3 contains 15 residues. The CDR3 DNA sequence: TGTGCCAGCAGCGACGGACATTCAACTAATGAAAAACTGTTTTTT. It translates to CASSDGHSTNEKLFF.

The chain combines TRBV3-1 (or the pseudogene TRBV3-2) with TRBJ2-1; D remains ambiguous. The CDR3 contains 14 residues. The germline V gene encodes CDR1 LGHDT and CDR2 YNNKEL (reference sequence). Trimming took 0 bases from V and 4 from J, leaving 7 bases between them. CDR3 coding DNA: TGTGCCAGCAGCCAAGATCCTGGGTACAATGAGCAGTTCTTC. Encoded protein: CASSQDPGYNEQFF.

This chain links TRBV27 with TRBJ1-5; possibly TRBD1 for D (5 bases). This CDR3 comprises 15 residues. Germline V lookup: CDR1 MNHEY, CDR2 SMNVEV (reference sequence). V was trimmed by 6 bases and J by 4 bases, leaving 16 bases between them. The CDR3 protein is CASSEGQGGNQPQHF. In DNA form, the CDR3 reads TGTGCCAGCAGCGAGGGGCAGGGAGGGAATCAGCCCCAGCATTTT.

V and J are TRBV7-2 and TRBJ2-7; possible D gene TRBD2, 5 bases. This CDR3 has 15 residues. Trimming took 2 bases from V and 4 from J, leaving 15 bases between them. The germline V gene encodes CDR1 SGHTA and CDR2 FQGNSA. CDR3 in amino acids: CASSLTAFLAYEQYF. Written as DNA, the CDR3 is TGTGCCAGCAGCTTAACAGCGTTTTTAGCGTACGAGCAGTACTTC.

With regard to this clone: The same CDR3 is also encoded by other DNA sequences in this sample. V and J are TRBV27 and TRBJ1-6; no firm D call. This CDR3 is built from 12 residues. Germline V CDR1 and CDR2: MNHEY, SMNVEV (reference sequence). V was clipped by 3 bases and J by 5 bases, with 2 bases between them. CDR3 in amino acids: CASSFNNSPLHF. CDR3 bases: TGTGCCAGCAGTTTCAATAATTCACCCCTCCACTTT.